The 2 T cell receptor beta chains below were found in one sample sequenced in a study of shared clonotypes between healthy human individuals. Here immunoSEQ multiplex PCR was the method, and the copy in TCRdb shows in-frame clones only, minus some. The data contain about a million clones, 60% to 85% of them singletons. Sequencing was carried out using memory CD4+ T cells from PBMCs. The subset: CD45RA-negative fraction. These receptors all come from a man younger than 35 in good health. Some clones in this sample may be carry-over from other donors' samples.

V gene TRBV27 combines with J gene TRBJ2-7; TRBD2 matches at 10 bases. Trimming removed 0 bases from V and 3 bases from J; junction bases left unmatched: 5. The germline gives CDR1 MNHEY, CDR2 SMNVEV (reference sequence). The CDR3 spans 16 residues. CDR3 sequence: CASSLSGLAVNYEQYF. CDR3 coding DNA: TGTGCCAGCAGTTTATCCGGACTAGCGGTAAACTACGAGCAGTACTTC.

V and J are TRBV5-1 and TRBJ2-1; TRBD1 might be the D (6 bases). V shed 2 bases and J shed 4 bases, with 16 bases lying between them. The CDR3 covers 16 residues. Germline V gene sequence: CDR1 SGHRS, CDR2 YFSETQ. The CDR3, as DNA: TGCGCCAGCAGCTTACATACCGGGACAAGATACAATGAGCAGTTCTTC. Its protein is CASSLHTGTRYNEQFF.